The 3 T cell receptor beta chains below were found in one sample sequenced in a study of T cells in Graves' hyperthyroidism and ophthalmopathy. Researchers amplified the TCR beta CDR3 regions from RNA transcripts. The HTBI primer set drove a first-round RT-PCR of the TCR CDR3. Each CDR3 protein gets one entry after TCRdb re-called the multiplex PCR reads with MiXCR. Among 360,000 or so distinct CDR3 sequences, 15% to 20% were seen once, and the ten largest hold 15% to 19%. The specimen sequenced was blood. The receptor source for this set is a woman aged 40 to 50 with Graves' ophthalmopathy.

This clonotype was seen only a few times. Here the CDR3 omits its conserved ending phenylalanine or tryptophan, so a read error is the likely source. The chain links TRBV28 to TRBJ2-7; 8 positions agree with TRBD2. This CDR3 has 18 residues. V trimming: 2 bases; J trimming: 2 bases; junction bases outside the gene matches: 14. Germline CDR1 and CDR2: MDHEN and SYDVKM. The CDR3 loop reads CASSLKSRGLGVPYEQYL. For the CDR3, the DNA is TGTGCCAGCAGTTTAAAGTCGAGGGGACTAGGGGTTCCCTACGAGCAGTACCTC.

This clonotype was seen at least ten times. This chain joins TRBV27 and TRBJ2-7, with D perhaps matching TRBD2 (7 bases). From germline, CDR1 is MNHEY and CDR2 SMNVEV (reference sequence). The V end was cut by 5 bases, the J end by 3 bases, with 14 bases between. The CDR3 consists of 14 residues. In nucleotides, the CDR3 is TGTGCCAGCAGTCAGCGGGACACTGGCTACGAGCAGTACTTC. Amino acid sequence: CASSQRDTGYEQYF.

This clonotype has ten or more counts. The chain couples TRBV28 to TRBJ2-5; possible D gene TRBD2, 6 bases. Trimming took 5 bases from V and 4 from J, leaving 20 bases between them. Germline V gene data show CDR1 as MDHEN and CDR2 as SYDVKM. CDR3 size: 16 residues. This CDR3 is CASSLDAGRLGETQYF. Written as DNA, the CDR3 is TGTGCCAGCAGTCTAGACGCAGGGAGGTTAGGAGAGACCCAGTACTTC. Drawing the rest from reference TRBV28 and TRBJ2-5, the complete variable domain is DVKVTQSSRYLVKRTGEKVFLECVQDMDHENMFWYRQDPGLGLRLIYFSYDVKMKEKGDIPEGYSVSREKKERFSLILESASTNQTSMYLCASSLDAGRLGETQYFGPGTRLLVL.